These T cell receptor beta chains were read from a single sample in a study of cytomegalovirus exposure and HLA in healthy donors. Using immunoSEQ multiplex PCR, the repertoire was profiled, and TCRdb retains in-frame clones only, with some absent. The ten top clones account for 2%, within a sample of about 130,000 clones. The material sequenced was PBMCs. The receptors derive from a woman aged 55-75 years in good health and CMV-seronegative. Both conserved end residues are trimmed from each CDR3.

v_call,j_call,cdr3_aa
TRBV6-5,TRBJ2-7,ASSISVGSYEQY
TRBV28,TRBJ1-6,ASSLKGQGSFNSPLH
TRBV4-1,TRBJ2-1,ASSQGGRVGNEQF
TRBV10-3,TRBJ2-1,AIRGANEQF
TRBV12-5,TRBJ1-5,ASGPPGKSEQPQH
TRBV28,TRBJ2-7,ASSFIARGLEQY
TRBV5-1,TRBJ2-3,ASSDRGGASTDTQY
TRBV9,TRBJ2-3,ASSVGQGGKGAQY
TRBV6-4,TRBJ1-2,ASSATGTNYGYT
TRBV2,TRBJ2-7,ASSERGLAGPYEQY
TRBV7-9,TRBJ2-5,ASSPGQLRRGQETQY
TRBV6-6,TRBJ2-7,TTLASGGYEQY
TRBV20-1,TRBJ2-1,SARLRNEQF
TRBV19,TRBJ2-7,ASSGGSPASYEQY
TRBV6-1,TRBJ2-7,ASSELGRRDEQY
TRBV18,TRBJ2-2,ASSPPVRYTGELF
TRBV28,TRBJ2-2,ASRGLAETPGTGELF
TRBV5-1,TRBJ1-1,ASSLTGTPNTEAF
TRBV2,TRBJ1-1,ASSRQAEAF
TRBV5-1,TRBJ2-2,ASSQQPGLASGELF
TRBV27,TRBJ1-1,ASSQKMTGGPNTEAF
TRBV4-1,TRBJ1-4,ASSQAGTGGNEKLF
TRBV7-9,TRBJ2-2,ASSSGTGYAGELF
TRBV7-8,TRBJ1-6,ASSDGPGQVNSPLH
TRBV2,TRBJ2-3,ASLATSTDTQY
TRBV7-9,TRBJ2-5,ASILSGIGETQY
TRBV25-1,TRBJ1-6,ASSDPRQGGNSPLH
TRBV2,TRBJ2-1,ASSEGIAGYEQF
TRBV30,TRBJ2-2,AWSVVIAGGTGELF
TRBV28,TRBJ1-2,ASSAIGTGDFINYGYT
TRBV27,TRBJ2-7,ASSYRTESSYEQY
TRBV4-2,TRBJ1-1,ASSQVFGVTEAF
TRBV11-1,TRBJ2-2,ASSSGGYGGELF
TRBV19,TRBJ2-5,ASSMGLAGGGETQY
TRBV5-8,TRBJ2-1,ASSWSGAGGGDEQF
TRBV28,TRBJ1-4,ASSFGVLTELF
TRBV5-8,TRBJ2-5,ASSPLAGGLETQY
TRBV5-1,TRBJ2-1,ASSLGKRQEGVNEQF
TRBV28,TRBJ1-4,ASSLPGQPQGEKLF
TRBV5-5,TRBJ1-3,AVDSGGHSGNTIY
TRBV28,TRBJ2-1,ASSLQGDEQF
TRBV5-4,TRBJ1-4,ASSLSGIEKLF